This T cell receptor (beta chain) was observed in a study of vaccination effects on CD4 cells after COVID-19. Turning to this clone: Its target is unknown.

Produced via immunoSEQ multiplex PCR; TCRdb's table is partial and in-frame only. The sample has about 37,000 clones, 65% to 75% seen once. It was after more than 8 days of culture that CD4+ T cells were isolated. This receptor was obtained from a human donor who received a COVID-19 vaccine. The specimen comprised CD4+ T cells from PBMCs cultured without peptide, sampled before COVID-19 vaccination.

Here the CDR3 DNA reads TGTGCCAGCAGCCGCGGGGTAGGGGAAAAACTGTTTTTT. This sequence encodes CASSRGVGEKLFF. The rearrangement joins TRBV27 to TRBJ1-4; D uncertain. Trimming removed 6 bases from V and 8 bases from J, with 13 bases in between. Looked up from germline, CDR1 is MNHEY and CDR2 is SMNVEV (reference sequence). The CDR3 spans 13 residues.